These 32 T cell receptor beta chains share one sample of origin, sequenced in a study of HIV-infected patients and healthy controls. Whole blood was used without fractionation, so all unsorted peripheral T cells were included. cDNA was made from about 500 ng RNA using alpha and beta constant primers. Separate chain-specific third strand synthesis with multiplexing indices produced the alpha and beta libraries. TCRdb ran MiXCR on the 5' RACE reads and lists one entry per CDR3 protein. Among 9,500 to 13,000 distinct CDR3 sequences listed, roughly 4.8% were seen once. The sequencing here drew on blood, taken before antiretroviral therapy. The source is an adult with HIV infection.

This clonotype was seen repeatedly, ten times or more. The chain combines TRBV7-2 with TRBJ2-7; possible D gene TRBD1, 6 bases. The length of the CDR3 is 14 residues. Deletions cut 3 bases from V and 5 bases from J, with 14 bases between. Germline V gene lookup returns CDR1 SGHTA and CDR2 FQGNSA. This CDR3 reads CASSLSNRENEQYF. The CDR3 DNA sequence: TGTGCCAGCAGCTTGTCAAACAGGGAGAACGAGCAGTACTTC.

At least ten counts were recorded for this clonotype. The chain uses TRBV29-1 and TRBJ2-3, with D tentatively TRBD1 or TRBD2 (7 bases each). CDR3 length: 13 residues. The germline V gene has CDR1 SQVTM and CDR2 ANQGSEA. Trimming shortened V by 6 bases and J by 3 bases, and 13 bases separated the two germline ends. CDR3: CSVAGGGTDTQYF. The CDR3 region has the DNA TGCAGCGTCGCAGGGGGAGGGACAGATACGCAGTATTTT.

This clonotype was seen at least ten times. This chain links TRBV7-9 with TRBJ2-3; 10 bases agree with TRBD2. This CDR3 is built from 16 residues. Germline V gene data show CDR1 as SEHNR and CDR2 as FQNEAQ (reference sequence). Unmatched junction bases numbered 6, after V lost 5 bases and J lost 1 base. The chain's CDR3 is CASSRIGTSGTDTQYF. The CDR3 region has the DNA TGTGCCAGCAGCCGAATCGGGACTAGCGGCACAGATACGCAGTATTTT. Full variable domain (remainder filled in from reference TRBV7-9 and TRBJ2-3): DTGVSQNPRHKITKRGQNVTFRCDPISEHNRLYWYRQTLGQGPEFLTYFQNEAQLEKSRLLSDRFSAERPKGSFSTLEIQRTEQGDSAMYLCASSRIGTSGTDTQYFGPGTRLTVL.

The V call is TRBV6-1, the J call TRBJ2-4; no clear D. Per the germline V gene, CDR1 is MNHNS and CDR2 is SASEGT. V dropped 2 bases and J dropped 8 bases, with 7 bases sitting between them. CDR3 length: 12 residues. As DNA, the CDR3 is TGTGCCAGCAGTGAACCGGTGGACATTCAGTACTTC. Protein product: CASSEPVDIQYF.

This clonotype was detected many times. J is TRBJ2-3 and V is TRBV10-3; D possibly uses TRBD1 or TRBD2 (5 bases each). The CDR3 loop spans 16 amino acids. Trimming shortened V by 2 bases and J by 1 base, and 13 bases separated the two germline ends. Germline lookup yields CDR1 ENHRY and CDR2 SYGVKD. The CDR3 region has the DNA TGTGCCATCAGTGAGCGTCCCCTGGGGGGCACAGATACGCAGTATTTT. It yields the protein CAISERPLGGTDTQYF.

This clonotype is judged medium-sized (0.01 to 0.1%). The J gene is TRBJ1-5, the V gene TRBV15; D unclear. Deletions cut 0 bases from V and 4 bases from J, with 10 bases between. CDR1 LNHNV and CDR2 YYDKDF come from the germline V gene (reference sequence). The CDR3 is 15 residues long. The CDR3 loop reads CATSRDTLFNQPQHF. CDR3 nucleotide sequence: TGTGCCACCAGCAGAGATACACTCTTTAATCAGCCCCAGCATTTT.

In this sample, this clonotype is medium-sized. V and J are TRBV7-9 and TRBJ2-3; D gene uncertain. The germline V gene encodes CDR1 SEHNR and CDR2 FQNEAQ (reference sequence). Trimming pared 5 bases from V and 2 bases from J, leaving 11 bases between. The CDR3 spans 14 residues. The CDR3 DNA is TGTGCCAGCAGCCCCCAACGGATCACAGATACGCAGTATTTT. As protein: CASSPQRITDTQYF.

Within the sample, this clonotype is medium-sized. V gene TRBV6-5 combines with J gene TRBJ2-7; D uncertain. Deletions cut 6 bases from V and 4 bases from J, with 13 bases between. From germline, CDR1 is MNHEY and CDR2 SVGAGI. This CDR3 spans 13 amino acids. CDR3 coding DNA: TGTGCCAGCAGCCCCCCGGGCAGGTACGAGCAGTACTTC. Translating gives CASSPPGRYEQYF.

This clonotype has a count of ten or more. V gene TRBV7-9 combines with J gene TRBJ2-6; D call uncertain. Per the germline V gene, CDR1 is SEHNR and CDR2 is FQNEAQ (reference sequence). V gave up 0 bases and J gave up 0 bases, with 12 bases separating them. The CDR3 is 18 amino acids. The CDR3 loop reads CASSLAGRSSSGANVLTF. The CDR3 DNA reads as TGTGCCAGCAGCTTAGCGGGCAGATCCAGCTCTGGGGCCAACGTCCTGACTTTC.

Many counts were recorded for this clonotype. The V call is TRBV24-1, the J call TRBJ2-2; tentative D call: TRBD1 (6 bases). The V end was cut by 2 bases, the J end by 3 bases, with 9 bases between. Germline CDR1 KGHDR, CDR2 SFDVKD. This CDR3 region has 15 residues. The CDR3 region has the DNA TGTGCCACCAGTGATTCTGGACAGCACACCGGGGAGCTGTTTTTT. Its translation: CATSDSGQHTGELFF.

This clonotype was counted ten times or more. The CDR3 DNA reads TGCAGTGCTAGACCCAGGGGAGATAATATCGTCGGCTACACCTTC. This gives the protein CSARPRGDNIVGYTF. The chain recombines TRBV20-1 with TRBJ1-2, with a possible D match to TRBD1 (6 bases). CDR3 size: 15 residues. Trimming removed 2 bases from V and 8 bases from J, with 21 bases in between. Germline V gives CDR1 DFQATT, CDR2 SNEGSKA (reference sequence).

This clonotype occurred many times. The CDR3 DNA follows: TGTGCCAGCTCCCTGGGCCAGGGGGCCACTGAAGCTTTCTTT. It specifies CASSLGQGATEAFF. V and J are TRBV12-3 or TRBV12-4 and TRBJ1-1, with 8 bases matching TRBD1. V gave up 8 bases and J gave up 4 bases; unmatched junction bases: 9. This CDR3 has 14 residues.

Many counts were recorded for this clonotype. The chain is built from TRBV20-1 and TRBJ2-3; D not certain. The V gene's germline CDR1 is DFQATT and CDR2 SNEGSKA (reference sequence). With 0 bases removed from V and 1 base from J, the gap between germline ends came to 8 bases. This CDR3 is built from 14 residues. CDR3 sequence: CSARDGARTDTQYF. The CDR3 DNA reads as TGCAGTGCTAGAGATGGAGCTCGCACAGATACGCAGTATTTT.

This clonotype was counted many times. This chain uses TRBV2 with TRBJ2-6; D may match TRBD1 or TRBD2 (5 bases each). Trimming left V 2 bases short and J 4 bases short, with 9 bases between. Germline CDR1 is SNHLY and CDR2 is FYNNEI. The CDR3 is 15 residues long. The DNA for the CDR3 is TGTGCCAGCAGTGAACCCGGGGCAGGGGCCAACGTCCTGACTTTC. It encodes CASSEPGAGANVLTF.

This clonotype was counted ten times or more. V is TRBV20-1 and J is TRBJ2-1, with 10 positions matching TRBD2. With V trimmed by 1 base and J by 0 bases, 3 bases remained unmatched. Germline V CDR1 and CDR2: DFQATT, SNEGSKA (reference sequence). CDR3 length: 16 amino acids. Here the CDR3 DNA reads TGCAGTGCTAGAGTCCGGACTAGCGGCTCCTACAATGAGCAGTTCTTC. This encodes CSARVRTSGSYNEQFF.

This clonotype was found many times. The chain couples TRBV5-1 to TRBJ2-7, with D perhaps matching TRBD2 (6 bases). Germline V lookup: CDR1 SGHRS, CDR2 YFSETQ. This CDR3 has 13 amino acids. Trimming took off 3 bases at V and 4 bases at J, with 11 bases between the two ends. CDR3: CASSYGTGYEQYF. Here the CDR3 DNA reads TGCGCCAGCAGCTACGGGACTGGGTACGAGCAGTACTTC. Supplemented by reference TRBV5-1 and TRBJ2-7, the full variable domain reads KAGVTQTPRYLIKTRGQQVTLSCSPISGHRSVSWYQQTPGQGLQFLFEYFSETQRNKGNFPGRFSGRQFSNSRSEMNVSTLELGDSALYLCASSYGTGYEQYFGPGTRLTVT.

This clonotype was detected many times. V and J are TRBV20-1 and TRBJ2-4; D might be TRBD2 (6 bases). V was shortened by 6 bases and J by 0 bases, with 15 bases between the two germline ends. The germline V gene encodes CDR1 DFQATT and CDR2 SNEGSKA (reference sequence). This CDR3 is 15 amino acids long. CDR3 residues: CSAKRGTLAKNIQYF. As DNA, the CDR3 is TGCAGTGCCAAGCGCGGGACCCTAGCCAAAAACATTCAGTACTTC.

This clonotype was detected many times. Written as DNA, the CDR3 is TGTGCCAGCAGCTTAGATGAAGAGACCCAGTACTTC. This encodes CASSLDEETQYF. The V call is TRBV7-9, the J call TRBJ2-5; D is uncertain. The CDR3 runs 12 residues. V was shortened by 1 base and J by 3 bases, with 3 bases between the two germline ends. Germline loops: CDR1 SEHNR, CDR2 FQNEAQ (reference sequence).

Relative to its sample, this clonotype is medium-sized. The rearrangement joins TRBV7-9 to TRBJ2-7; 7 nucleotides match TRBD2. Germline V gene lookup returns CDR1 SEHNR and CDR2 FQNEAQ (reference sequence). The CDR3 sequence is 15 residues long. V was pared by 5 bases and J by 4 bases, with 11 bases of the junction left unmatched. The CDR3 region is CASSERSSGLYEQYF. CDR3 in DNA: TGTGCCAGCAGCGAACGTTCTAGCGGATTATACGAGCAGTACTTC.

At least ten counts were recorded for this clonotype. The CDR3 is CASSHLGLAGVGADTQYF. CDR3 coding DNA: TGTGCCAGCAGCCATCTGGGACTAGCGGGAGTTGGAGCAGATACGCAGTATTTT. The chain uses TRBV3-1 and TRBJ2-3, with 14 positions matching TRBD2. V trimming: 3 bases; J trimming: 4 bases; junction bases outside the gene matches: 9. The CDR3 contains 18 residues. Germline V gene sequence: CDR1 LGHDT, CDR2 YNNKEL (reference sequence).

The V and J genes are TRBV6-5 and TRBJ2-5; 7 positions match TRBD2. CDR3 length equals 15 residues. V dropped 0 bases and J dropped 2; count of bases not matched to a gene: 3. Germline V gene data show CDR1 as MNHEY and CDR2 as SVGAGI. CDR3: CASSYSGGPQETQYF. Written as DNA, the CDR3 is TGTGCCAGCAGTTACTCGGGAGGGCCGCAAGAGACCCAGTACTTC.

In this sample, this clonotype turned up many times. The chain employs TRBV20-1 and TRBJ1-2; D is undetermined. Trimming cost V 2 bases and J 8 bases, with 21 bases left between them. This CDR3 comprises 15 residues. Germline CDR1 DFQATT, CDR2 SNEGSKA (reference sequence). The CDR3 here is CSARPRPKGPWGYTF. DNA of the CDR3: TGCAGTGCTAGACCCCGGCCGAAAGGACCCTGGGGCTACACCTTC.

By its share, this clonotype is medium-sized. The chain has TRBV29-1 and TRBJ2-3, with D tentatively TRBD1 or TRBD2 (6 bases each). CDR1 and CDR2 (germline): SQVTM, ANQGSEA. The CDR3 is 13 amino acids. Trimming took off 7 bases at V and 4 bases at J, with 15 bases between the two ends. The CDR3: CSASERGADTQYF. In DNA form, the CDR3 reads TGCAGCGCCAGCGAGAGGGGGGCAGATACGCAGTATTTT.

This clonotype was recorded at least ten times. The chain couples TRBV7-6 to TRBJ2-1; TRBD2 matches at 12 bases. The V gene end was trimmed by 4 bases and the J gene end by 3 bases; junction bases not matched to a gene: 4. Germline V CDR1 and CDR2: SGHVS, FNYEAQ. The CDR3 totals 16 residues. The CDR3 DNA sequence: TGTGCCAGCAGCTCAGGACTAGCGGGGATCTACAATGAGCAGTTCTTC. It yields the protein CASSSGLAGIYNEQFF.

This clonotype has ten or more counts. V and J are TRBV19 and TRBJ1-2, with TRBD1 as a possible D gene (5 bases). CDR1 and CDR2 from the germline V gene are LNHDA and SQIVND (reference sequence). V shed 7 bases and J shed 4 bases, with 19 bases lying between them. This CDR3 has 15 residues. For the CDR3, the DNA is TGTGCCAGTACGAGGGACGCAACCCGGAGCTATGGCTACACCTTC. This encodes CASTRDATRSYGYTF. Variable domain in full (rest from reference TRBV19 and TRBJ1-2): DGGITQSPKYLFRKEGQNVTLSCEQNLNHDAMYWYRQDPGQGLRLIYYSQIVNDFQKGDIAEGYSVSREKKESFPLTVTSAQKNPTAFYLCASTRDATRSYGYTFGSGTRLTVV.

This clonotype has more than one count but fewer than ten. V is TRBV7-9 and J is TRBJ2-2, with 8 bases lining up with TRBD1. CDR1 is SEHNR and CDR2 is FQNEAQ in the germline V gene (reference sequence). This CDR3 region has 14 residues. With 4 bases clipped from V and 7 bases from J, the junction kept 5 bases outside the gene matches. Here the CDR3 reads CASSSDREDGELFF. The CDR3 bases are TGTGCCAGCAGCTCGGACAGGGAGGACGGGGAGCTGTTTTTT.

The gene calls are TRBV3-1 and TRBJ2-7; D is undetermined. The V gene lost 0 bases and the J gene lost 7 bases, with 7 bases spanning the gap. The length of the CDR3 is 12 residues. Germline CDR1 LGHDT, CDR2 YNNKEL (reference sequence). For the CDR3, the DNA is TGTGCCAGCAGCCAAGAAACCAGAGAGCAGTACTTC. Encoded protein: CASSQETREQYF.

This clonotype was seen at least ten times. V gene TRBV7-2 combines with J gene TRBJ2-7; D gene uncertain. The germline V and J ends were trimmed by 2 bases and 2 bases, with 7 bases remaining between them. CDR1 is SGHTA, CDR2 FQGNSA, per germline. The CDR3 spans 13 residues. The CDR3 here is CASSLWGTYEQYF. The CDR3 nucleotides read TGTGCCAGCAGCTTATGGGGAACCTACGAGCAGTACTTC.

This clonotype was recorded at least ten times. This chain's CDR3 is CSVVLREQYF. CDR3 nucleotides: TGCAGCGTTGTATTGAGGGAGCAGTACTTC. This sequence joins TRBV29-1 and TRBJ2-7; D unclear. This CDR3 region has 10 residues. Germline V gene data show CDR1 as SQVTM and CDR2 as ANQGSEA. The V end lost 4 bases, the J end lost 7 bases, and 8 bases lay between the germline ends.

The rearrangement links TRBV20-1 to TRBJ1-1; tentatively, D is TRBD1 (6 bases). The V and J ends lost 6 bases and 0 bases respectively, with 14 bases between them. The germline CDR1 and CDR2 sequences are DFQATT and SNEGSKA (reference sequence). CDR3 length: 14 residues. The CDR3 DNA is TGCAGTGCCCAACAGGGATTATTGAACACTGAAGCTTTCTTT. Residues: CSAQQGLLNTEAFF.

By sample share, this clonotype is medium-sized. The chain couples TRBV7-2 to TRBJ2-7; D is tentatively TRBD1 or TRBD2 (5 bases each). Germline V CDR1 and CDR2: SGHTA, FQGNSA. This CDR3 spans 12 amino acids. Trimming took 5 bases from V and 7 from J, leaving 12 bases between them. The CDR3 DNA sequence: TGTGCCAGCAGCCAGAGTTGGGGGGAGCAGTACTTC. This translates into CASSQSWGEQYF.

This clonotype has a count of ten or more. The chain joins TRBV3-1 to TRBJ2-4; D is uncertain. Trimming pared 1 base from V and 5 bases from J, leaving 12 bases between. Germline V CDR1 and CDR2: LGHDT, YNNKEL (reference sequence). The CDR3 totals 15 residues. CDR3 sequence (DNA): TGTGCCAGCAGCCAAGTAGGAGACATGCAAAACATTCAGTACTTC. The encoded protein is CASSQVGDMQNIQYF.